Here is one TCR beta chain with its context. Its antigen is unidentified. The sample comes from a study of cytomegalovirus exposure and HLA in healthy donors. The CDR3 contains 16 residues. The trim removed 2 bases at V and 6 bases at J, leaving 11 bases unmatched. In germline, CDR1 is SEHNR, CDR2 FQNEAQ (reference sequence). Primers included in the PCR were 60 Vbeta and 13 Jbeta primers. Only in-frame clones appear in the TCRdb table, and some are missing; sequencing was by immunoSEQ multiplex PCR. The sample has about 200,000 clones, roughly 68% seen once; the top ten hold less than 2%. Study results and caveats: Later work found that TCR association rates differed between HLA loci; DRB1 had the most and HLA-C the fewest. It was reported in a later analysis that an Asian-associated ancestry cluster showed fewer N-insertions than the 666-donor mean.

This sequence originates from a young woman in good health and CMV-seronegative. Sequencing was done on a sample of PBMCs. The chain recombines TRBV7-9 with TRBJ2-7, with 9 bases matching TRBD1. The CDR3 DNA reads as TGTGCCAGCAGCTTAAACCTACAGGGGGCCGGAATCGAGCAGTACTTC. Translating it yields CASSLNLQGAGIEQYF. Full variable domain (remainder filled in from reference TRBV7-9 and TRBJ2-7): DTGVSQNPRHKITKRGQNVTFRCDPISEHNRLYWYRQTLGQGPEFLTYFQNEAQLEKSRLLSDRFSAERPKGSFSTLEIQRTEQGDSAMYLCASSLNLQGAGIEQYFGPGTRLTVT.